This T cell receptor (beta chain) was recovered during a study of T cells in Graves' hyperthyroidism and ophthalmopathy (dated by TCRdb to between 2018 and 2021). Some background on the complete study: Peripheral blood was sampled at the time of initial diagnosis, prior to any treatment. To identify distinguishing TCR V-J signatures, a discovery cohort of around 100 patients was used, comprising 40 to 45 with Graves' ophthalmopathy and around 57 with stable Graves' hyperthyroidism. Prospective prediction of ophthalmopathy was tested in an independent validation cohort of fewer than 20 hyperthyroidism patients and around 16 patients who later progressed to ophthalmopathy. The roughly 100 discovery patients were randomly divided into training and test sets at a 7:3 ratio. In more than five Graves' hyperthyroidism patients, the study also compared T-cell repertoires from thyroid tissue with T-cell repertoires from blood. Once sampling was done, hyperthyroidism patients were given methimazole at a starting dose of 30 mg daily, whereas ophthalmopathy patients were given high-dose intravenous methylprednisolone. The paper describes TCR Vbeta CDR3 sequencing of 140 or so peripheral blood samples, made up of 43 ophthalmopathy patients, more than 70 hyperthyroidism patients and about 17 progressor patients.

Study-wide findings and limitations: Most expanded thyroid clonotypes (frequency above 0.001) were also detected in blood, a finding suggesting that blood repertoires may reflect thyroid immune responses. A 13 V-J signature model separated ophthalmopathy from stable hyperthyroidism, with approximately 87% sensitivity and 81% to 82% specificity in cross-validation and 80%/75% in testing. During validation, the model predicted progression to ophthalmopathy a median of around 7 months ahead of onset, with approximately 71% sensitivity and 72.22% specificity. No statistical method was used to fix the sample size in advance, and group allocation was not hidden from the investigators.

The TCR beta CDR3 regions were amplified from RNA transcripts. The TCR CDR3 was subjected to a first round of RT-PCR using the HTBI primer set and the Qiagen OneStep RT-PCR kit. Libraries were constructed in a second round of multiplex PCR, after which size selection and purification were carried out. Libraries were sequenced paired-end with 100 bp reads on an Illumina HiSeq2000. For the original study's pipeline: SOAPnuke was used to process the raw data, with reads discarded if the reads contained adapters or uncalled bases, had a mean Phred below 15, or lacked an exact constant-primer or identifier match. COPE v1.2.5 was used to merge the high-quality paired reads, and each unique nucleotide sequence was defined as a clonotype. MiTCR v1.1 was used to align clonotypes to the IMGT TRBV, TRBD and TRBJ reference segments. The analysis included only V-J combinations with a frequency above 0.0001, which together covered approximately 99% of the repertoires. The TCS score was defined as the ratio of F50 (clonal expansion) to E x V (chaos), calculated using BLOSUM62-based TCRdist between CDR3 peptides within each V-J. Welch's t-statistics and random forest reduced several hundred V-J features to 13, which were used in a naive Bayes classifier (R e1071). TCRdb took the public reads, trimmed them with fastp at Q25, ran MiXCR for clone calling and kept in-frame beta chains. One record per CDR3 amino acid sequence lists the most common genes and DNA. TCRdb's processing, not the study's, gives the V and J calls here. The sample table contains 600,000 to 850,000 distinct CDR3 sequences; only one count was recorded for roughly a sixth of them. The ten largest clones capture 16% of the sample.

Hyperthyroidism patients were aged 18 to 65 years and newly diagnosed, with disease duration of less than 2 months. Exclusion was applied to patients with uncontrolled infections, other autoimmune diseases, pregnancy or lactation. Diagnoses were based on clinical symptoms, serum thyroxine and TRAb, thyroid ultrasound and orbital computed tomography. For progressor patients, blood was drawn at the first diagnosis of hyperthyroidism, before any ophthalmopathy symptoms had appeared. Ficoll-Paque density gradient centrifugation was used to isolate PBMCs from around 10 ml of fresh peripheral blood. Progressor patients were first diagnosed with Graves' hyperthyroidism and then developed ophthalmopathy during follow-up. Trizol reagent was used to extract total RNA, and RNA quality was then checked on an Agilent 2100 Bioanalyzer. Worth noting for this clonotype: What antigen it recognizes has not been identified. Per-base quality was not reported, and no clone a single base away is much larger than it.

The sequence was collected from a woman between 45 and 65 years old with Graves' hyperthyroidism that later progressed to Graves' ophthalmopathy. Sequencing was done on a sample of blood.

The CDR3 region: CAWSLQGASGELFF. The DNA sequence is as follows: TGTGCCTGGAGTCTACAGGGGGCAAGCGGGGAGCTGTTTTTT. The rearranged segments are TRBV30 and TRBJ2-2, with 9 bases aligning to TRBD1. The germline V gene encodes CDR1 GTSNPN and CDR2 SVGIG (reference sequence). Reading from cysteine to phenylalanine, the CDR3 counts 14 amino acids. The entry retains the CDR3 DNA only, 42 bases that are in frame from base 1. Unmatched junction bases come to 5, with V trimmed by 2 bases and J by 7 bases.